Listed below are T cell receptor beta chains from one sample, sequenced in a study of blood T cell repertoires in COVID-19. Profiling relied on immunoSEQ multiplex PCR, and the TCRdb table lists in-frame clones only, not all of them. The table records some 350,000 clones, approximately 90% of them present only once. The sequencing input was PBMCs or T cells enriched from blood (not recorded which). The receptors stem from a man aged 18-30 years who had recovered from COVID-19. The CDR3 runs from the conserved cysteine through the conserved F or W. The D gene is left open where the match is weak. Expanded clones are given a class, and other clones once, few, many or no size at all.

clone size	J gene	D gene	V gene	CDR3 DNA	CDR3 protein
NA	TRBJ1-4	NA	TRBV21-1	TGTGCCAGCAGCAAACAAGGTCCACAGGGTCCATATCCAACTAATGAAAAACTGTTTTTT	CASSKQGPQGPYPTNEKLFF
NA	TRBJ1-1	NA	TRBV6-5	TGTGCCAGCAGCTTCAGGGATGACACTGAAGCTTTCTTT	CASSFRDDTEAFF
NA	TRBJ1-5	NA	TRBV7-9	TGTGCCAGCAGCTTAGATCCCAGCAGGGGTCCCCAGCATTTT	CASSLDPSRGPQHF
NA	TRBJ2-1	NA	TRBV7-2	TGTGCCAGCAGCTCTCGACGGGTGAGCTCCTACAATGAGCAGTTCTTC	CASSSRRVSSYNEQFF
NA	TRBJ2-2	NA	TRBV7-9	TGTGCCAGCAGCCGCGCGGGAAACACCGGGGAGCTGTTTTTT	CASSRAGNTGELFF
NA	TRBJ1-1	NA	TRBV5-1	TGCGCCAGCAAAGCTGGTGGGACATCGAACACTGAAGCTTTCTTT	CASKAGGTSNTEAFF
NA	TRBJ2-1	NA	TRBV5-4	TGTGCCAGCAGCTTGGACAGGGTAAAGGGTGAGCAGTTCTTC	CASSLDRVKGEQFF
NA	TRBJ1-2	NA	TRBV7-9	TGTGCCAGCAGCTTAATCGAGAATGGCTACACCTTC	CASSLIENGYTF
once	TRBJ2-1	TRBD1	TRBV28	TGTGCCAGCAGGGAGAGGGACAGAGTCCAGTTCTTC	CASRERDRVQFF
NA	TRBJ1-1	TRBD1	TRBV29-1	TGCAGCGCCGGGACAGCCATCACTGAAGCTTTCTTT	CSAGTAITEAFF
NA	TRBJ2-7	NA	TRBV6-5	TGTGCCAGCAAAATGACAGGTTCCTCCTACGAGCAGTACTTC	CASKMTGSSYEQYF
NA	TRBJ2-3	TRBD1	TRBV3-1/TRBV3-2	TGTGCCAGCAGCCCGACGAGGACAGGGGCAGATACGCAGTATTTT	CASSPTRTGADTQYF
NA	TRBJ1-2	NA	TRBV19	TGTGCCAGGATGAGAGTTTCCCCTTCAGTTCGGGGGTCTGGCTACACCTTC	CARMRVSPSVRGSGYTF
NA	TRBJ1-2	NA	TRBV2	TGTGCCACCGGACAGAGAAGCTATGGCTACACCTTC	CATGQRSYGYTF
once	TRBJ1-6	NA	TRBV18	TGTGCCAGCTCACCACCGGACTACTCCTATAATTCACCCCTCCACTTT	CASSPPDYSYNSPLHF
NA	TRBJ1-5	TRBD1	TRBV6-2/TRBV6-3	TGTGCCAGCAGTTACTCGATGACGGGACAGGGGGCCCGGAGGCCCCAGCATTTT	CASSYSMTGQGARRPQHF
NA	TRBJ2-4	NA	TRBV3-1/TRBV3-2	TGTGCCAGCAGCCAAGTACGACTCAAAAACATTCAGTACTTC	CASSQVRLKNIQYF
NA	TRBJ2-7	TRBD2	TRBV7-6	TGTGCCAGCAGCTTAGGGTATAGCGGGGCTGGGGAGCAGTACTTC	CASSLGYSGAGEQYF
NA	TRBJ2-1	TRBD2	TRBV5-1	TGCGCCAGCAGCGCCCCCACGGGGGGAGTGAGTTCCTACAATGAGCAGTTCTTC	CASSAPTGGVSSYNEQFF
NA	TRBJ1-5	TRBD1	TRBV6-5	TGTGCCATTTCCCGGGACAGGGCGAGGCAGCCCCAGCATTTT	CAISRDRARQPQHF
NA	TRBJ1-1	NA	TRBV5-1	TGCGCCAGCAGCTGGCGGGGGAGCGATGAAGCTTTCTTT	CASSWRGSDEAFF
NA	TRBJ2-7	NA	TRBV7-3	TGTGCCAGCAGCTATCAACAGGGCTACGAGCAGTACTTC	CASSYQQGYEQYF
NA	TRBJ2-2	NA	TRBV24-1	TGTGCCACCAGTCAGGGCGGGGAGCTGTTTTTT	CATSQGGELFF
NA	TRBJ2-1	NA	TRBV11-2	TGTGCCAGCAGCCTTCGGACAAATCCTCTCCTAGATGAGCAGTTCTTC	CASSLRTNPLLDEQFF
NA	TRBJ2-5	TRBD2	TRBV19	TGTGCCAGTAGTATAGGGGGGACTATCGAAGAGACCCAGTACTTC	CASSIGGTIEETQYF
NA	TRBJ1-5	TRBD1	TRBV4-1	TGCGCCAGCAGCCAAGGACAGGGAAGCAATCAGCCCCAGCATTTT	CASSQGQGSNQPQHF
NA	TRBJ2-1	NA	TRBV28	TGTGCCAGCAGTTTAGCTGACAGTATCGGGTTCTTC	CASSLADSIGFF
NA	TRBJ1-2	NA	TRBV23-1	TGCGCCAGCAGTCAATCCGGGAGGGGCTCGCACGAATATGGCTACACCTTC	CASSQSGRGSHEYGYTF
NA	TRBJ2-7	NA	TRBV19	TGTGCCAGTAGTATCAGCAGGGTAAAGCCCTACGAGCAGTACTTC	CASSISRVKPYEQYF
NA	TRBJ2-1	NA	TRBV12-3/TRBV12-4	TGTGCCAGCGGGAACAGGGTCCACAATGAGCAGTTCTTC	CASGNRVHNEQFF
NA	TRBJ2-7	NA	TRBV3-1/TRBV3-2	TGTGCCAGCAGCCGGGCAACCACCGAGCAGTACTTC	CASSRATTEQYF